The 25 T cell receptor beta chains below were found in one sample sequenced in a study of beta chain features in type 1 diabetes. These receptors lack a known antigen. Study conclusions and caveats: There was a moderate but significant shortening of TCRB CDR3s in all four CD4+ subsets of Type 1 diabetes patients.

The investigators reverse transcribed all of the isolated RNA, so they sequenced expressed TCRB transcripts. The data were produced by immunoSEQ multiplex PCR, yet TCRdb's version contains in-frame clones alone and is incomplete. The sample has a few hundred thousand clones, about 12% seen once; the top ten hold 0.0095% to 0.011%. The sample was naive CD4+ T cells from blood. These receptors came from a woman aged 18 to 35 with type 1 diabetes.

This chain connects TRBV25-1 to TRBJ1-2; a possible D gene is TRBD1 (5 bases). Germline assignment: CDR1 MGHDK and CDR2 SYGVNS. Trimming took off 2 bases at V and 8 bases at J, with 15 bases between the two ends. This CDR3 contains 14 residues. The CDR3 nucleotides are TGTGCCAGCAGTGAACAGGGAACAGCCGTGGGCTACACCTTC. Translated: CASSEQGTAVGYTF.

In this sample, this clone turned up a few times. This chain joins TRBV6-1 and TRBJ1-5; tentatively, D is TRBD1 (5 bases). CDR1 is MNHNS and CDR2 is SASEGT in the germline V gene. The CDR3 consists of 13 residues. Trimming took off 8 bases at V and 4 bases at J, with 12 bases between the two ends. The CDR3 loop is CASLRAGNQPQHF. The CDR3 nucleotides read TGTGCCAGCCTTCGCGCAGGGAATCAGCCCCAGCATTTT.

This clone was seen a few times. The V and J genes are TRBV29-1 and TRBJ1-5; tentative D call: TRBD1 (5 bases). CDR3 size: 13 residues. The V end lost 4 bases, the J end lost 5 bases, and 12 bases lay between the germline ends. CDR1 SQVTM and CDR2 ANQGSEA come from the germline V gene. The CDR3 sequence is CSVVGREDQPQHF. The CDR3 nucleotides are TGCAGCGTTGTCGGCAGGGAGGATCAGCCCCAGCATTTT.

The chain combines TRBV28 with TRBJ2-2; 8 bases line up with TRBD2. V was pared by 3 bases and J by 6 bases, with 3 bases of the junction left unmatched. CDR1 and CDR2 from the germline V gene are MDHEN and SYDVKM. The CDR3 extends over 14 amino acids. The CDR3 DNA reads as TGTGCCAGCAGTTTGGTCGGGGGGGCCGGGGAGCTGTTTTTT. Its translation: CASSLVGGAGELFF.

In this sample, this clone turned up a few times. The chain combines TRBV6-5 with TRBJ1-1; tentatively, D is TRBD1 (5 bases). V lost 6 bases and J lost 1, with 9 bases in between. The CDR3 consists of 13 residues. CDR1 and CDR2 (germline): MNHEY, SVGAGI. The CDR3 reads CASRAGGNTEAFF. Written as DNA, the CDR3 is TGTGCCAGCAGGGCCGGGGGGAACACTGAAGCTTTCTTT.

This clone appeared a few times. This chain connects TRBV7-2 to TRBJ2-1, with 8 bases lining up with TRBD1. The ends lost 6 bases at V and 6 bases at J; junction bases unmatched: 7. CDR3 size: 14 residues. The germline gives CDR1 SGHTA, CDR2 FQGNSA. The CDR3 spells CASRPWTGFNEQFF. CDR3 in DNA: TGTGCCAGCAGACCCTGGACAGGGTTCAATGAGCAGTTCTTC.

This clone was observed a handful of times. The chain combines TRBV7-2 with TRBJ2-1, with 12 bases fitting TRBD2. The CDR3 consists of 12 residues. The V and J ends lost 5 bases and 13 bases, in that order; junction bases with no gene match: 3. Germline-derived CDR1 and CDR2 are SGHTA and FQGNSA. CDR3 region: CASSQGLAGQFF. For the CDR3, the DNA is TGTGCCAGCAGCCAAGGACTAGCGGGACAGTTCTTC. Combining the CDR3 with reference TRBV7-2 and TRBJ2-1 gives the whole variable domain GAGVSQSPSNKVTEKGKDVELRCDPISGHTALYWYRQSLGQGLEFLIYFQGNSAPDKSGLPSDRFSAERTGGSVSTLTIQRTQQEDSAVYLCASSQGLAGQFFGPGTRLTVL.

This clone was detected only a few times. The chain has TRBV7-2 and TRBJ2-7; no definite D call. Trimming stripped 1 base from V and 3 bases from J, with 13 bases between. The CDR3 contains 15 residues. The V gene's germline CDR1 is SGHTA and CDR2 FQGNSA. The CDR3 region is CASSLGQAQVYEQYF. The CDR3 DNA follows: TGTGCCAGCAGCTTAGGGCAGGCGCAAGTCTACGAGCAGTACTTC.

CDR3 nucleotides: TGTGCCAGCAGCCTAACTAGCGGGGGCGTGGAGACCCAGTACTTC. Translation gives CASSLTSGGVETQYF. The chain is built from TRBV5-4 and TRBJ2-5, with TRBD2 identical over 11 bases. Germline CDR1 SGHNT, CDR2 YYREEE (reference sequence). V lost 4 bases, J lost 5 bases, and 7 bases stayed unmatched. CDR3 length: 15 residues.

There are a few counts of this clone. The chain is built from TRBV9 and TRBJ2-5; D perhaps matches TRBD2 (6 bases). The V gene's germline CDR1 is SGDLS and CDR2 YYNGEE. Between the trimmed V and J ends, which lost 0 bases and 5 bases, there was a span of 14 bases. The length of the CDR3 is 15 residues. For the CDR3, the DNA is TGTGCCAGCAGCGTAGCTGGGACTGCCCTTGAGACCCAGTACTTC. Protein product: CASSVAGTALETQYF.

The chain carries TRBV5-1 and TRBJ2-2, with 10 bases fitting TRBD2. Trimming at V came to 6 bases and at J to 4 bases, leaving 6 bases not matched to a gene. This CDR3 contains 15 residues. Germline loops: CDR1 SGHRS, CDR2 YFSETQ. For the CDR3, the DNA is TGCGCCAGCACAGAACGGACTAGCGGCACCGGGGAGCTGTTTTTT. Its translation: CASTERTSGTGELFF. The whole variable domain, remainder taken from reference TRBV5-1 and TRBJ2-2, is KAGVTQTPRYLIKTRGQQVTLSCSPISGHRSVSWYQQTPGQGLQFLFEYFSETQRNKGNFPGRFSGRQFSNSRSEMNVSTLELGDSALYLCASTERTSGTGELFFGEGSRLTVL.

The gene calls are TRBV28 and TRBJ2-2; D is ambiguous. Germline loops: CDR1 MDHEN, CDR2 SYDVKM. Between the trimmed V and J ends, which lost 8 bases and 6 bases, there was a span of 13 bases. CDR3 length equals 13 residues. CDR3 sequence (DNA): TGTGCCAGCGTGACATTCTCCGCCGGGGAGCTGTTTTTT. Its protein is CASVTFSAGELFF.

In its sample, this clone was seen a few times. V usage is TRBV9 and J usage is TRBJ2-7, with D unresolved. Germline CDR1 SGDLS, CDR2 YYNGEE. The CDR3 has 14 residues. Trimming stripped 3 bases from V and 0 bases from J, with 10 bases between. In DNA, the CDR3 is TGTGCCAGCAGCGAGACACCGAGCTCCTACGAGCAGTACTTC. Encoded protein: CASSETPSSYEQYF.

Only a few counts were recorded for this clone. The chain joins TRBV7-9 to TRBJ1-6, with 9 bases fitting TRBD1. The CDR3 is 17 amino acids. After removal of 1 base from V and 9 bases from J, the junction contained 10 bases not matched to a gene. Germline V lookup: CDR1 SEHNR, CDR2 FQNEAQ (reference sequence). CDR3 sequence reads: CASSLGGLGTGSSPLHF. The CDR3 DNA is TGTGCCAGCAGCTTAGGCGGATTGGGGACAGGGAGTTCACCCCTCCACTTT.

This clone occurred a few times. The chain combines TRBV7-9 with TRBJ1-1, with D uncertain. Trimming took 1 base from V and 0 from J, leaving 15 bases between them. This CDR3 has 17 amino acids. Germline CDR1 is SEHNR and CDR2 is FQNEAQ (reference sequence). The CDR3 spells CASSLVGRVGLNTEAFF. CDR3 coding DNA: TGTGCCAGCAGCTTAGTAGGGAGGGTAGGATTGAACACTGAAGCTTTCTTT.

This clone was recorded a few times. This sequence joins TRBV9 and TRBJ1-1; the D gene is possibly TRBD1 (5 bases). There are 14 residues in the CDR3. Trimming took off 0 bases at V and 5 bases at J, with 11 bases between the two ends. Germline CDR1 SGDLS, CDR2 YYNGEE. CDR3 sequence (DNA): TGTGCCAGCAGCGTAGGGGGCAAGGGGACTGAAGCTTTCTTT. Residues: CASSVGGKGTEAFF.

V gene TRBV11-2 combines with J gene TRBJ2-5; a possible D gene is TRBD1 (6 bases). Germline loops: CDR1 SGHAT, CDR2 FQNNGV. The CDR3 totals 14 residues. The V gene lost 5 bases and the J gene lost 0 bases, with 10 bases spanning the gap. CDR3 protein: CASSPRGNQETQYF. The CDR3 region has the DNA TGTGCCAGCAGCCCGAGGGGGAACCAAGAGACCCAGTACTTC.

This clone was seen more than once but under ten times. The chain employs TRBV27 and TRBJ2-1; 7 bases map to TRBD1. Germline V gives CDR1 MNHEY, CDR2 SMNVEV (reference sequence). The CDR3 has 12 amino acids. The CDR3 loop is CGSGTDNNEQFF. The CDR3 DNA reads TGTGGCTCCGGGACAGACAACAATGAGCAGTTCTTC.

This clone came up a few times. The gene calls are TRBV6-6 and TRBJ2-3, with a weak D call TRBD1 (6 bases). V lost 6 bases and J lost 4, with 8 bases in between. The CDR3 length is 12 residues. Germline CDR1 is MNHNY and CDR2 is SVGAGI (reference sequence). The CDR3 loop is CASREGADTQYF. The CDR3 nucleotides read TGTGCCAGCAGAGAGGGGGCAGATACGCAGTATTTT.

This clone was recorded a few times. The chain employs TRBV4-3 and TRBJ2-5; tentative D call: TRBD2 (5 bases). Germline V gene sequence: CDR1 LGHNA, CDR2 YSLEER. The CDR3 loop spans 15 amino acids. Trimming took off 3 bases at V and 4 bases at J, with 15 bases between the two ends. The CDR3, as DNA: TGCGCCAGCAGCCAGGGTGGAGCGGCGGTAGAGACCCAGTACTTC. Translated, it gives CASSQGGAAVETQYF.

The chain combines TRBV28 with TRBJ2-7, with D unclear. The germline V and J ends were trimmed by 6 bases and 3 bases, with 3 bases remaining between them. The CDR3 runs 10 residues. Germline CDR1 reads MDHEN; CDR2 reads SYDVKM. DNA for the CDR3: TGTGCCAGCAGCTACTACGAGCAGTACTTC. Translated: CASSYYEQYF.

This clone was observed a few times. This sequence joins TRBV9 and TRBJ2-5; TRBD2 aligns across 14 bases. V shed 6 bases and J 4 bases; nucleotides not matched to a gene: 8. From germline, CDR1 is SGDLS and CDR2 YYNGEE. The CDR3 consists of 16 residues. In DNA, the CDR3 is TGTGCCAGCACCCCGACTAGCGGGGGGGTGGGAGAGACCCAGTACTTC. Its translation: CASTPTSGGVGETQYF.

The sample holds one count of this clone. The V call is TRBV4-2, the J call TRBJ2-1, with 10 nucleotides matching TRBD1. Germline V gene sequence: CDR1 LGHNA, CDR2 YNFKEQ. The CDR3 has 17 amino acids. Unmatched junction bases numbered 11, after V lost 4 bases and J lost 5 bases. The CDR3 region has the DNA TGTGCCAGCAGCCTTACCTTGGGACAGGGGAACCACAATGAGCAGTTCTTC. Amino acid sequence: CASSLTLGQGNHNEQFF.

The chain couples TRBV19 to TRBJ1-5; 8 bases fit TRBD1. V gave up 10 bases and J gave up 2 bases; unmatched junction bases: 4. Germline-derived CDR1 and CDR2 are LNHDA and SQIVND (reference sequence). The CDR3 has 13 amino acids. CDR3 region: CATQGQGNQPQHF. Written as DNA, the CDR3 is TGTGCCACCCAGGGACAGGGCAATCAGCCCCAGCATTTT.

In this sample, this clone turned up a few times. This rearrangement joins TRBV19 to TRBJ1-5; D unresolved. This CDR3 region has 12 residues. The germline V and J ends were trimmed by 3 bases and 6 bases, with 6 bases remaining between them. Germline CDR1 is LNHDA and CDR2 is SQIVND (reference sequence). The chain's CDR3 is CASSIYGQPQHF. DNA for the CDR3: TGTGCCAGTAGTATCTATGGTCAGCCCCAGCATTTT.